What follows describes a single T cell receptor beta chain. Its antigen is not known. This sample was included in a study of CD8+ T cells in alopecia areata. Study-wide points: TCR sharing was clearer in mice than between patients, perhaps partly owing to patient HLA diversity. Scalp samples also yield sequences of resident alphabeta T cells from normal skin.

Obtained from alopecia areata patients were lesional scalp punch biopsies along with peripheral blood. Once RNA had been extracted, it was reverse transcribed into cDNA to act as the sequencing template. TCRdb's table, derived via immunoSEQ multiplex PCR, lists solely in-frame clones and lacks some. This table holds tens of thousands of clones, under 55% found once. The material was CD8+ T cells sorted from blood, obtained at week 0. This clonotype was sampled from a human donor with alopecia areata.

Here the CDR3 reads CASSLYRDYEQYF. DNA for the CDR3: TGTGCCAGCAGTTTATACAGGGACTACGAGCAGTACTTC. This sequence joins TRBV28 and TRBJ2-7; tentatively, D is TRBD1 (6 bases). Trimming shortened V by 1 base and J by 3 bases, and 7 bases separated the two germline ends. This CDR3 contains 13 residues. Germline V lookup: CDR1 MDHEN, CDR2 SYDVKM.